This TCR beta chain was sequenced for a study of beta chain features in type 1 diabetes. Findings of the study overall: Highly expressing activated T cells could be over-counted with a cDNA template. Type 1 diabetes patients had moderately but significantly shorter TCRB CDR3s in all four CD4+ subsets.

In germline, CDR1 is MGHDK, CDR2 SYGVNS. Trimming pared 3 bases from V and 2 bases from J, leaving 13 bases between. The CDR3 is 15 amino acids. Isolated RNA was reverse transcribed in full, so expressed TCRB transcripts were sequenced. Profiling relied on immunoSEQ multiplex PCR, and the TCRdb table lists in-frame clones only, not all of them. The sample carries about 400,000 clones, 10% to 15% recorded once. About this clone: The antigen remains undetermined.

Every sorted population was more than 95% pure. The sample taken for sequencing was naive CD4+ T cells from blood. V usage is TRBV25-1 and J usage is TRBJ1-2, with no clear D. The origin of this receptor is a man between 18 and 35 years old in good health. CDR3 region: CASSDLFTGNYGYTF. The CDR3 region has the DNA TGTGCCAGCAGTGACCTCTTCACGGGGAACTATGGCTACACCTTC.